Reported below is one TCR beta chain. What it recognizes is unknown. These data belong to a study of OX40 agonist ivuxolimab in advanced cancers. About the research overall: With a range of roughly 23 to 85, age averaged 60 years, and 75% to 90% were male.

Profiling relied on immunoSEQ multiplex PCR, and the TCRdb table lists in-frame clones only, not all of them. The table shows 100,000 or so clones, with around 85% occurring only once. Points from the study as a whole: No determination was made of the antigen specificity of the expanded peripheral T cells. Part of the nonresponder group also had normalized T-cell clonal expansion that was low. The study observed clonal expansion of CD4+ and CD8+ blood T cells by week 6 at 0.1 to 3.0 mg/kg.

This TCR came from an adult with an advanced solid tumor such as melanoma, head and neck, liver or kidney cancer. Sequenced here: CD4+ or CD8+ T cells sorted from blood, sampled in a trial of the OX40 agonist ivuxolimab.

The CDR3 spells CASSLAGQGDNEKLFF. CDR3 coding DNA: TGTGCCAGCAGCTTAGCGGGACAGGGCGATAATGAAAAACTGTTTTTT. This chain joins TRBV7-2 and TRBJ1-4; 9 bases map to TRBD1. This CDR3 is 16 amino acids long. With V trimmed by 0 bases and J by 4 bases, 3 bases remained unmatched. Germline V gene data show CDR1 as SGHTA and CDR2 as FQGNSA. The full variable domain, in which reference TRBV7-2 and TRBJ1-4 provide the parts outside the CDR3, is GAGVSQSPSNKVTEKGKDVELRCDPISGHTALYWYRQSLGQGLEFLIYFQGNSAPDKSGLPSDRFSAERTGGSVSTLTIQRTQQEDSAVYLCASSLAGQGDNEKLFFGSGTQLSVL.